The 32 T cell receptor beta chains below come from one sample, sequenced in a study of T cells after yellow fever vaccination. TCRdb fed the 5' RACE reads into MiXCR, producing one record per CDR3 protein. Among 350,000 to 550,000 distinct CDR3 sequences listed, around 20% were seen once. This material consisted of PBMCs, taken before the yellow fever booster vaccination. These receptors were collected from a young man who received the YFV17D yellow fever vaccine.

This rearrangement joins TRBV6-6 to TRBJ2-5; 11 bases line up with TRBD1. The CDR3 extends over 15 amino acids. The germline gives CDR1 MNHNY, CDR2 SVGAGI (reference sequence). Germline trimming cut 2 bases from V and 5 bases from J; bases unmatched to any gene: 4. CDR3 region: CASSYGQGAGETQYF. In nucleotides, the CDR3 is TGTGCCAGCAGTTACGGACAGGGGGCCGGGGAGACCCAGTACTTC.

The chain is built from TRBV7-9 and TRBJ2-5; no firm D call. The germline V gene has CDR1 SEHNR and CDR2 FQNEAQ (reference sequence). The CDR3 consists of 12 residues. Trimming stripped 4 bases from V and 6 bases from J, with 9 bases between. The CDR3: CASSYLDKTQYF. CDR3 coding DNA: TGTGCCAGCAGCTACTTAGATAAGACCCAGTACTTC.

The sample holds a few counts of this clonotype. The V call is TRBV5-4, the J call TRBJ2-2; 9 nucleotides agree with TRBD2. V lost 4 bases to trimming and J lost 6 bases; unmatched junction nucleotides: 13. The germline V gene encodes CDR1 SGHNT and CDR2 YYREEE (reference sequence). The CDR3 sequence is 17 residues long. The CDR3 DNA is TGTGCCAGCAGCCCACCTCGCCGCGGGGGGGCCCCCGGGGAGCTGTTTTTT. Translating it yields CASSPPRRGGAPGELFF. The full variable domain, with the rest looked up from reference TRBV5-4 and TRBJ2-2, is ETGVTQSPTHLIKTRGQQVTLRCSSQSGHNTVSWYQQALGQGPQFIFQYYREEENGRGNFPPRFSGLQFPNYSSELNVNALELDDSALYLCASSPPRRGGAPGELFFGEGSRLTVL.

CDR3 nucleotides: TGTGCCAGCAGTCGACAGGGATCCTACAATGAGCAGTTCTTC. This encodes CASSRQGSYNEQFF. The J gene is TRBJ2-1, the V gene TRBV7-2; TRBD1 matches at 7 bases. The CDR3 loop spans 14 amino acids. Unmatched junction bases numbered 3, after V lost 6 bases and J lost 1 base. Germline CDR1 reads SGHTA; CDR2 reads FQGNSA.

This chain joins TRBV20-1 and TRBJ2-1; 7 positions agree with TRBD1. Germline trimming cut 3 bases from V and 0 bases from J; bases unmatched to any gene: 8. The CDR3 totals 16 residues. CDR1 DFQATT and CDR2 SNEGSKA come from the germline V gene (reference sequence). CDR3 bases: TGCAGTGCTAGGCCAGGGGGTACATCCTCCTACAATGAGCAGTTCTTC. Residues: CSARPGGTSSYNEQFF.

The rearrangement joins TRBV20-1 to TRBJ1-1; 9 bases map to TRBD1. The germline CDR1 and CDR2 sequences are DFQATT and SNEGSKA (reference sequence). The CDR3 has 13 residues. V trimming: 1 base; J trimming: 7 bases; junction bases outside the gene matches: 4. CDR3 sequence: CSARAGTGLEAFF. Here the CDR3 DNA reads TGCAGTGCTAGAGCCGGGACAGGGCTTGAAGCTTTCTTT.

The chain combines TRBV7-9 with TRBJ2-3; D is unresolved. Trimming took 1 base from V and 9 from J, leaving 8 bases between them. The CDR3 loop spans 12 amino acids. Looked up from germline, CDR1 is SEHNR and CDR2 is FQNEAQ (reference sequence). For the CDR3, the DNA is TGTGCCAGCAGCTTAGGGGGATCCACGCAGTATTTT. Encoded protein: CASSLGGSTQYF.

This clonotype was detected a few times. V is TRBV5-1 and J is TRBJ2-1; 7 bases line up with TRBD1. The CDR3 sequence is 15 residues long. CDR1 and CDR2 from the germline V gene are SGHRS and YFSETQ. V dropped 4 bases and J dropped 6; count of bases not matched to a gene: 10. CDR3 residues: CASSLIGAGGNEQFF. The CDR3 DNA reads as TGCGCCAGCAGCCTCATCGGCGCAGGGGGCAATGAGCAGTTCTTC. The full variable domain, in which reference TRBV5-1 and TRBJ2-1 provide the parts outside the CDR3, is KAGVTQTPRYLIKTRGQQVTLSCSPISGHRSVSWYQQTPGQGLQFLFEYFSETQRNKGNFPGRFSGRQFSNSRSEMNVSTLELGDSALYLCASSLIGAGGNEQFFGPGTRLTVL.

The chain has TRBV12-3 or TRBV12-4 and TRBJ2-2; D might be TRBD1 (6 bases). V lost 5 bases to trimming and J lost 2 bases, with 15 bases between them. The CDR3 spans 16 residues. The CDR3 reads CASSPGEGGNTGELFF. CDR3 DNA: TGTGCCAGCAGTCCAGGGGAAGGAGGTAACACCGGGGAGCTGTTTTTT.

The rearrangement links TRBV5-4 to TRBJ1-2, with 9 bases matching TRBD1. V dropped 4 bases and J dropped 4; count of bases not matched to a gene: 11. Germline V gene lookup returns CDR1 SGHNT and CDR2 YYREEE (reference sequence). This CDR3 comprises 16 residues. In nucleotides, the CDR3 is TGTGCCAGCAGCGCCCCTCCGGGACAGGGCTCCTATGGCTACACCTTC. It yields the protein CASSAPPGQGSYGYTF.

In its sample, this clonotype was seen many times. The chain has TRBV6-5 and TRBJ1-2, with TRBD1 as a possible D gene (6 bases). CDR3 size: 15 residues. Trimming shortened V by 2 bases and J by 2 bases, and 12 bases separated the two germline ends. Germline lookup yields CDR1 MNHEY and CDR2 SVGAGI. CDR3 amino acids: CASSYEITGNYGYTF. The CDR3 DNA reads TGTGCCAGCAGTTACGAAATTACAGGGAACTATGGCTACACCTTC.

This clonotype was detected a few times. This CDR3 reads CASSTNPNTEAFF. The DNA of the CDR3 is TGTGCCAGCAGTACCAACCCGAACACTGAAGCTTTCTTT. The rearrangement links TRBV6-4 to TRBJ1-1; D uncertain. Germline-derived CDR1 and CDR2 are MRHNA and SNTAGT. V was pared by 5 bases and J by 1 base, with 8 bases between. This CDR3 is 13 amino acids long.

The chain joins TRBV9 to TRBJ2-1; D is undetermined. The CDR3 spans 15 residues. Germline V gives CDR1 SGDLS, CDR2 YYNGEE. The V end was cut by 5 bases, the J end by 4 bases, with 16 bases between. CDR3 DNA: TGTGCCAGCAGTTCAGGAGTCTTGTTATACAATGAGCAGTTCTTC. Translation gives CASSSGVLLYNEQFF.

The chain's CDR3 is CASSQDTGGSKNIQYF. CDR3 coding DNA: TGCGCCAGCAGCCAAGATACAGGGGGATCCAAAAACATTCAGTACTTC. The chain uses TRBV4-3 and TRBJ2-4; 8 bases match TRBD1. Germline-derived CDR1 and CDR2 are LGHNA and YSLEER. CDR3 length equals 16 residues. Unmatched junction bases numbered 3, after V lost 0 bases and J lost 2 bases.

V gene TRBV5-1 combines with J gene TRBJ1-4, with no clear D. Germline values: CDR1 SGHRS, CDR2 YFSETQ. The CDR3 has 14 amino acids. The V end was cut by 0 bases, the J end by 7 bases, with 10 bases between. In DNA form, the CDR3 reads TGCGCCAGCAGCTTGGACGGGTGGGGTGAAAAACTGTTTTTT. Its protein product is CASSLDGWGEKLFF.

Only a few counts were recorded for this clonotype. The chain joins TRBV6-5 to TRBJ2-7; 7 bases match TRBD1. Unmatched junction bases numbered 3, after V lost 0 bases and J lost 4 bases. The CDR3 has 14 amino acids. CDR1 is MNHEY and CDR2 is SVGAGI in the germline V gene. CDR3 DNA sequence: TGTGCCAGCAGTTACTCAACGACAGGGTACGAGCAGTACTTC. Its translation: CASSYSTTGYEQYF.

This rearrangement joins TRBV6-6 to TRBJ2-5; D is ambiguous. Germline-derived CDR1 and CDR2 are MNHNY and SVGAGI (reference sequence). The V gene lost 0 bases and the J gene lost 5 bases, with 13 bases spanning the gap. This CDR3 has 15 residues. CDR3 DNA sequence: TGTGCCAGCAGTTACTCGACGGTGCGGCCGGAGACCCAGTACTTC. Protein sequence: CASSYSTVRPETQYF.

Only a few counts were recorded for this clonotype. This chain connects TRBV20-1 to TRBJ1-2; D may be TRBD1 (5 bases). Germline V gene sequence: CDR1 DFQATT, CDR2 SNEGSKA (reference sequence). The V end was cut by 5 bases, the J end by 4 bases, with 20 bases between. The CDR3 spans 15 residues. CDR3 amino acids: CSASPGWPTFYGYTF. The CDR3 nucleotides read TGCAGTGCTTCTCCAGGGTGGCCAACCTTCTATGGCTACACCTTC.

This clonotype appeared a few times. The chain uses TRBV18 and TRBJ1-1, with 7 bases lining up with TRBD1. The CDR3 is made up of 15 amino acids. Germline-derived CDR1 and CDR2 are KGHSH and LQKENI. Unmatched junction bases numbered 6, after V lost 0 bases and J lost 5 bases. The CDR3 region has the DNA TGTGCCAGCTCACCACCGAACAGGGGCTTGACTGAAGCTTTCTTT. Amino acid sequence: CASSPPNRGLTEAFF.

The CDR3: CASSQDGTGVEKLFF. The CDR3 coding sequence is TGCGCCAGCAGCCAAGATGGGACAGGGGTTGAAAAACTGTTTTTT. The chain links TRBV4-1 to TRBJ1-4; 10 bases fit TRBD1. The CDR3 totals 15 residues. Losses at the gene ends were 0 bases for V and 7 bases for J; bases not matched to a gene: 2. Germline CDR1 MGHRA, CDR2 YSYEKL.

This clonotype was counted a few times. The V call is TRBV6-2 or TRBV6-3, the J call TRBJ2-4; the match to TRBD1 covers 8 bases. Germline loops: CDR1 MNHEY, CDR2 SVGEGT. This CDR3 region has 15 residues. V lost 7 bases, J lost 6 bases, and 11 bases stayed unmatched. The CDR3 bases are TGTGCCAGCACTAAGGGGGACAGGAAGGGAAACATTCAGTACTTC. This codes for CASTKGDRKGNIQYF.

The rearrangement joins TRBV7-9 to TRBJ1-2; possible D gene TRBD1, 5 bases. The length of the CDR3 is 16 residues. The V and J ends lost 5 bases and 4 bases respectively, with 20 bases between them. Per germline, CDR1 SEHNR and CDR2 FQNEAQ (reference sequence). The DNA of the CDR3 is TGTGCCAGCAGCCCGTTGTTGGGGCCGGGCTTCTATGGCTACACCTTC. This encodes CASSPLLGPGFYGYTF.

With respect to this clonotype: This clone may be a read error of a much larger clone one base away. The genes are TRBV7-2 and TRBJ2-2; no definite D call. Trimming stripped 7 bases from V and 3 bases from J, with 3 bases between. The germline CDR1 and CDR2 sequences are SGHTA and FQGNSA. This CDR3 contains 11 residues. The DNA for the CDR3 is TGTGCCAGCACCCACACCGGGGAGCTGTTTTTT. It codes for CASTHTGELFF.

This clonotype occurred a few times. V is TRBV14 and J is TRBJ2-1; 14 bases agree with TRBD2. This CDR3 comprises 16 residues. Germline assignment: CDR1 SGHDN and CDR2 FVKESK. V shed 5 bases and J 4 bases; nucleotides not matched to a gene: 4. The CDR3 coding sequence is TGTGCCAGCAGCGTCCGACTAGCGGGGGGGTACAATGAGCAGTTCTTC. Translation: CASSVRLAGGYNEQFF.

This clonotype was found many times. The V and J genes are TRBV7-8 and TRBJ2-3; D possibly matches TRBD1 or TRBD2 (5 bases each). Germline assignment: CDR1 SGHVS and CDR2 FQNEAQ. V lost 5 bases to trimming and J lost 2 bases, with 17 bases between them. The CDR3 loop spans 16 amino acids. In DNA form, the CDR3 reads TGTGCCAGCAGCCCCAGGGCGGGCAGGCCCACAGATACGCAGTATTTT. The encoded protein is CASSPRAGRPTDTQYF.

This clonotype was recorded many times. The V and J genes are TRBV10-3 and TRBJ1-1; tentative D call: TRBD1 (5 bases). The CDR3 length is 14 residues. Germline assignment: CDR1 ENHRY and CDR2 SYGVKD. V lost 4 bases, J lost 5 bases, and 14 bases lay in between. This CDR3 reads CAISARGLFTEAFF. Written as DNA, the CDR3 is TGTGCCATCAGTGCCCGGGGCTTATTTACTGAAGCTTTCTTT.

V and J are TRBV5-6 and TRBJ2-7, with TRBD2 identical over 12 bases. CDR3 length: 14 residues. Unmatched junction bases numbered 4, after V lost 4 bases and J lost 5 bases. The germline V gene encodes CDR1 SGHDT and CDR2 YYEEEE. CDR3: CASSKTSGGNEQYV. DNA of the CDR3: TGTGCCAGCAGCAAGACTAGCGGGGGTAACGAGCAGTACGTC.

V usage is TRBV7-2 and J usage is TRBJ2-2; D is undetermined. The V gene lost 4 bases and the J gene lost 6 bases, with 9 bases spanning the gap. Germline V CDR1 and CDR2: SGHTA, FQGNSA. The CDR3 runs 13 residues. CDR3 DNA: TGTGCCAGCAGCTCCAGCTCTCCCGGGGAGCTGTTTTTT. Translation gives CASSSSSPGELFF.

The rearrangement uses TRBV2 and TRBJ2-5; 9 bases align to TRBD2. The CDR3 spans 13 residues. Looked up from germline, CDR1 is SNHLY and CDR2 is FYNNEI. V dropped 5 bases and J dropped 10; count of bases not matched to a gene: 8. The CDR3 region has the DNA TGTGCCAGCAGTCTTAGCGGGGGAGGGGACCAGTACTTC. It specifies CASSLSGGGDQYF.

This clonotype was seen a few times. V usage is TRBV27 and J usage is TRBJ2-7, with unresolved D. The length of the CDR3 is 15 residues. With 0 bases removed from V and 2 bases from J, the gap between germline ends came to 11 bases. Per the germline V gene, CDR1 is MNHEY and CDR2 is SMNVEV (reference sequence). For the CDR3, the DNA is TGTGCCAGCAGTTTATCGAGGCCGGCAGCCTACGAGCAGTACGTC. The encoded protein is CASSLSRPAAYEQYV.

The J gene is TRBJ1-2, the V gene TRBV5-1, with 8 bases fitting TRBD1. Germline V lookup: CDR1 SGHRS, CDR2 YFSETQ. The CDR3 has 14 residues. With V trimmed by 2 bases and J by 5 bases, 5 bases remained unmatched. CDR3 sequence reads: CASSFQGAWYGYTF. The DNA for the CDR3 is TGCGCCAGCAGCTTCCAGGGGGCCTGGTATGGCTACACCTTC.

Note on this clonotype: Since a much larger clone is just one base distant, this may be a read error. The V call is TRBV20-1, the J call TRBJ2-3; 12 positions agree with TRBD2. Germline V CDR1 and CDR2: DFQATT, SNEGSKA (reference sequence). J gave up 4 bases and V 2 bases, and 7 bases lay outside the gene matches. The CDR3 length is 16 residues. The CDR3 here is CSARRSSGGASDTQYF. CDR3 sequence (DNA): TGCAGTGCTAGAAGGTCTAGCGGGGGGGCCTCAGATACGCAGTATTTT.